This entry is about one T cell receptor beta chain. What it recognizes is unknown. The data stem from a study of T cells in Graves' hyperthyroidism and ophthalmopathy. Study-level findings and limits: Blood shared most expanded thyroid clonotypes above 0.001.

There were TCR beta CDR3 regions amplified from RNA transcripts. When the TCR CDR3 underwent first-round RT-PCR, the HTBI primer set was used. TCRdb reprocessed the multiplex PCR reads with MiXCR, giving one entry per CDR3 protein. The table includes about 250,000 distinct CDR3 sequences, around 24% detected once. A patient was excluded if there was uncontrolled infection, other autoimmune disease, pregnancy or lactation. Clinical symptoms, serum thyroxine and TRAb, thyroid ultrasound and orbital computed tomography were used for the diagnoses. The CDR3 consists of 14 residues. V dropped 2 bases and J dropped 6 bases, with 10 bases sitting between them. Germline CDR1 reads KGHSH; CDR2 reads LQKENI.

The chain couples TRBV18 to TRBJ2-2; no clear D gene. The receptor's source is a woman aged 40-49 years with Graves' ophthalmopathy. Source material: blood. The CDR3 DNA follows: TGTGCCAGCTCACCAGATGGCTTCCCCGGGGAGCTGTTTTTT. Translated, it gives CASSPDGFPGELFF.